This is a list of T cell receptor beta chains from one sample in a study of T cells in Graves' hyperthyroidism and ophthalmopathy. MiXCR, applied by TCRdb to the multiplex PCR reads, yields one record per CDR3 protein. The repertoire holds about 290,000 distinct CDR3 sequences, with roughly 19% as singletons. The sample consisted of blood. These receptors were taken from a man aged 50 or older with Graves' ophthalmopathy. CDR3s include the opening cysteine and the closing phenylalanine or tryptophan.

v_gene	j_gene	CDR3aa
TRBV6-1	TRBJ1-1	CASSEFRMNTEAFF
TRBV6-2/TRBV6-3	TRBJ2-3	CASSTPKARSTDTQYF
TRBV20-1	TRBJ2-1	CSALTLLEGEQFF
TRBV6-2/TRBV6-3	TRBJ2-2	CASSSLAANTGELFF
TRBV10-3	TRBJ2-5	CAISLQLGGETQYF
TRBV2	TRBJ2-7	CATQGEGLALSGEQYF
TRBV20-1	TRBJ2-5	CSANRPGTSIETQYF
TRBV12-3/TRBV12-4	TRBJ2-1	CASSLGRMGNEQFF
TRBV29-1	TRBJ2-3	CSALTGTDTQYF
TRBV29-1	TRBJ2-1	CSVGEGDLNEQFF
TRBV18	TRBJ2-1	CASSTGTGDEQFF
TRBV6-2/TRBV6-3	TRBJ2-7	CASTLSGRSHEQYF
TRBV2	TRBJ2-1	CASNTDSYNEQFF
TRBV6-5	TRBJ1-1	CASSYSIGTGGGSEAFF
TRBV11-2	TRBJ2-1	CASSLAGGRRFF
TRBV29-1	TRBJ1-2	CSATDRYNYGYTF
TRBV11-2	TRBJ2-7	CASSFFGTGVREQYF
TRBV4-1	TRBJ2-3	CASSPGGSYSTDTQYF
TRBV20-1	TRBJ1-1	CSAARSGPIPTEAFF
TRBV7-9	TRBJ2-1	CASSYVGRNEQFF
TRBV2	TRBJ2-1	CALGGYGLAGGRSSYNEQFF
TRBV10-1	TRBJ2-7	CASSEVHKAPEQYF
TRBV6-5	TRBJ2-7	CASSYLSRGGYEQYF
TRBV20-1	TRBJ2-7	CSATGGVEQYF
TRBV11-2	TRBJ2-7	CASSLGAGVGYEQYF
TRBV20-1	TRBJ2-2	CSARPTVSRRELFF
TRBV18	TRBJ2-3	CASSPNEFTDTQYF
TRBV7-3	TRBJ2-1	CASSLWGLAGNINEQFF
TRBV12-3/TRBV12-4	TRBJ1-6	CASGSGDWNSPLHF
TRBV20-1	TRBJ1-5	CSASGIGPQPRHF
TRBV11-1	TRBJ2-4	CASSPGTGLNIQYF
TRBV28	TRBJ1-2	CASTQGFNGYTF
TRBV6-1	TRBJ1-1	CASSEERGNTEAFF
TRBV27	TRBJ2-7	CASSLSYPGGSSGGLRGQYF
TRBV11-2	TRBJ2-5	CASSPQTGWFRYF
TRBV7-9	TRBJ1-1	CASSLNTMNTEAFF
TRBV10-3	TRBJ2-1	CAIRGLAGEGHEQFF
TRBV11-3	TRBJ2-3	CASSPRGRGSTDTQYF
TRBV6-5	TRBJ2-5	CASTFGVREQETQYF
TRBV5-6	TRBJ2-3	CASSAGHGGDTQYF
TRBV24-1	TRBJ2-1	CATSEDSSGVSSYNEQFF
TRBV28	TRBJ2-2	CASRFLAVNTGELFF
TRBV6-4	TRBJ2-1	CASSDSSETNEQFF
TRBV27	TRBJ1-4	CASRRTGENEKLFF
TRBV5-5	TRBJ2-1	CASSRYQGVEQFF
TRBV11-2	TRBJ2-2	CASSLSTGDRELFF
TRBV30	TRBJ2-1	CAWRPKREWYNEQFF
TRBV24-1	TRBJ1-5	CATSDTGQGYQPQHF
TRBV14	TRBJ2-3	CASSQDRWRMAGGRTDTQYF
TRBV30	TRBJ2-7	CAWSSGGILYEQYF